The clone carrying this T cell receptor (beta chain) came up a few times. Its specificity is unknown. The sample comes from a study of T cells after yellow fever vaccination. TCRdb recomputed calls from the 5' RACE reads with MiXCR, one row per CDR3 protein. The table includes under 600,000 distinct CDR3 sequences, 20% to 25% detected once. Overall study findings and caveats: Contaminants from the bulk population, in the form of abundant clonotypes, could be found in FACS-sorted repertoires. Clones that expanded after primary vaccination mostly reappeared after the booster (less than 98% CD4, approximately 87% CD8).

The sample here was PBMCs, taken 21 days after the first yellow fever vaccination. The clonotype was recovered from a man between 18 and 29 years old who received the YFV17D yellow fever vaccine.

CDR3 loop: CASSRRQGDRAYEQYF. The CDR3 DNA reads TGTGCCAGCAGCCGTCGACAGGGGGATCGGGCCTACGAGCAGTACTTC. V is TRBV7-9 and J is TRBJ2-7, with TRBD1 matching 9 bases. The germline gives CDR1 SEHNR, CDR2 FQNEAQ (reference sequence). Losses at the gene ends were 5 bases for V and 2 bases for J; bases not matched to a gene: 10. This CDR3 has 16 amino acids.